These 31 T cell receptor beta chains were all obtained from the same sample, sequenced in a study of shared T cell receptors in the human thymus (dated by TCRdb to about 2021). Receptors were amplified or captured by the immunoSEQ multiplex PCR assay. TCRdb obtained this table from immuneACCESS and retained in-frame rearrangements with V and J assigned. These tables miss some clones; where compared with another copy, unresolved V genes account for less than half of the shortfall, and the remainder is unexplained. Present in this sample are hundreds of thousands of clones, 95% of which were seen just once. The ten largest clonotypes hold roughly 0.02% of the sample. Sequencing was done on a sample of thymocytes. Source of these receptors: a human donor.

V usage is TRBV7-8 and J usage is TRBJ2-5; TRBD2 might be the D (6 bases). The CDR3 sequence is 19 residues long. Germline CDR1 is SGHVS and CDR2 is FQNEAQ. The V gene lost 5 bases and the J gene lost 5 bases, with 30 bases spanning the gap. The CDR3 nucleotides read TGTGCCAGCAGCCAGCAAGATCCCCCGAGCGGGCTACGTGCGGAGACCCAGTACTTC. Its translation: CASSQQDPPSGLRAETQYF. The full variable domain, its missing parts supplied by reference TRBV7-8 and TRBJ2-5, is GAGVSQSPRYKVAKRGQDVALRCDPISGHVSLFWYQQALGQGPEFLTYFQNEAQLDKSGLPSDRFFAERPEGSVSTLKIQRTQQEDSAVYLCASSQQDPPSGLRAETQYFGPGTRLLVL.

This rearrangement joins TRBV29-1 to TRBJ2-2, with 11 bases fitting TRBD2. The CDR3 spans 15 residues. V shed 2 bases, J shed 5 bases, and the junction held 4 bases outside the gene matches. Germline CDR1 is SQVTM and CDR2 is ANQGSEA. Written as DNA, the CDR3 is TGCAGCGTTGAACTAGCGGGAGGTAGGACCGGGGAGCTGTTTTTT. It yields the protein CSVELAGGRTGELFF.

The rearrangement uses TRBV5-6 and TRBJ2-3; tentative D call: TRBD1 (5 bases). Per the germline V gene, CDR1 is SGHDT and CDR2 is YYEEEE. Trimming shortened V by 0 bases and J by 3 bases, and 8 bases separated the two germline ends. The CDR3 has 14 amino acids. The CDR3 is CASSLGTPTDTQYF. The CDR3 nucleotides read TGTGCCAGCAGCTTGGGGACACCAACAGATACGCAGTATTTT.

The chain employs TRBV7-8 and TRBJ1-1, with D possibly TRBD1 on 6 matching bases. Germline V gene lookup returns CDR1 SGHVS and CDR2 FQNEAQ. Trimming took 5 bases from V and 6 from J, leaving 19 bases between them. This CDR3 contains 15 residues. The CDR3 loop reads CASSPTGHRAPEAFF. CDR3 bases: TGTGCCAGCAGCCCCACGGGCCACAGGGCACCTGAAGCTTTCTTT.

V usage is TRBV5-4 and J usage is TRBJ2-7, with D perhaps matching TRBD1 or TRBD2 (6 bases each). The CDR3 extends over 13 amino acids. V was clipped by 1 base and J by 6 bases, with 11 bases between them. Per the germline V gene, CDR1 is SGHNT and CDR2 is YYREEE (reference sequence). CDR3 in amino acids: CASSLFRGLEQYF. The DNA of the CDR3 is TGTGCCAGCAGCTTGTTCAGGGGACTCGAGCAGTACTTC.

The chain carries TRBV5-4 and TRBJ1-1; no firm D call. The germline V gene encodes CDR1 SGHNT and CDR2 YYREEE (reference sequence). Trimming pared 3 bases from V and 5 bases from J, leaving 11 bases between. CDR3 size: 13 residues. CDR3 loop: CASSSSGTTEAFF. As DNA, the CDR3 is TGTGCCAGCAGCTCTTCAGGAACGACTGAAGCTTTCTTT.

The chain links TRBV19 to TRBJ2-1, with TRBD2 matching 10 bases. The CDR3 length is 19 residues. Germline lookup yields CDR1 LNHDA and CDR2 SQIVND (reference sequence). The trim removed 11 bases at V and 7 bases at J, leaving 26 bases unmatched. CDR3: CASRSQSEGLAGVKNEQFF. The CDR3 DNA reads TGTGCCTCCCGGTCGCAGTCTGAGGGGCTAGCGGGAGTGAAGAATGAGCAGTTCTTC. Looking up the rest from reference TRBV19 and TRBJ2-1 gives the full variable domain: DGGITQSPKYLFRKEGQNVTLSCEQNLNHDAMYWYRQDPGQGLRLIYYSQIVNDFQKGDIAEGYSVSREKKESFPLTVTSAQKNPTAFYLCASRSQSEGLAGVKNEQFFGPGTRLTVL.

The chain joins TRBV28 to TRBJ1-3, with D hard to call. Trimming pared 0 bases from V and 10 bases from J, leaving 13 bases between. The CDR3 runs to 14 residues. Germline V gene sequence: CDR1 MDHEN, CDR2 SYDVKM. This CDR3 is CASSLCRPRGTIYF. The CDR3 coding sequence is TGTGCCAGCAGTTTATGTCGACCCCGAGGGACCATATATTTT.

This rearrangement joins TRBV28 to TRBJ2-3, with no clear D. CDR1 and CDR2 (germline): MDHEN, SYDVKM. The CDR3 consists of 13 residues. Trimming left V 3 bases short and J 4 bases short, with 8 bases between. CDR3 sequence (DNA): TGTGCCAGCAGTTTGGGTTCTCCAGATACGCAGTATTTT. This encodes CASSLGSPDTQYF.

The CDR3 is CASSQESGGAKNIQYF. Here the CDR3 DNA reads TGTGCCAGCAGCCAAGAATCCGGGGGTGCCAAAAACATTCAGTACTTC. V is TRBV14 and J is TRBJ2-4, with a tentative D call TRBD2 (6 bases). The CDR3 loop spans 16 amino acids. The V and J ends lost 0 bases and 1 base respectively, with 10 bases between them. In germline, CDR1 is SGHDN, CDR2 FVKESK.

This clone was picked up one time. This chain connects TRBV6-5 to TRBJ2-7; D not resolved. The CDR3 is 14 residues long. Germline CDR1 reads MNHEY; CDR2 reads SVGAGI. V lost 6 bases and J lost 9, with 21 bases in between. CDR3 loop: CASSELRAPGGQYF. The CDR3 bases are TGTGCCAGCAGCGAGCTCCGGGCCCCAGGTGGGCAGTACTTC.

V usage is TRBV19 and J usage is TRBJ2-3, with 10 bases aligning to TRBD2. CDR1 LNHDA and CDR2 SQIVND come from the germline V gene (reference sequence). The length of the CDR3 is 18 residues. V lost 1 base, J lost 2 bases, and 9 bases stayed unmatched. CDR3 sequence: CASSIGHGLAEHTDTQYF. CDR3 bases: TGTGCCAGTAGTATAGGCCACGGACTAGCGGAGCACACAGATACGCAGTATTTT.

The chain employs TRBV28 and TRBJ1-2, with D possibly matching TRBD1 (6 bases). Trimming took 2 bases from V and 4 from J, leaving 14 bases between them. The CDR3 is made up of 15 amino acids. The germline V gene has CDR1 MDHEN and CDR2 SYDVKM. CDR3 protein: CASSLGTGKIYGYTF. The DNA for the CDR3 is TGTGCCAGCAGTTTAGGAACAGGGAAGATCTATGGCTACACCTTC.

The CDR3 DNA follows: TGCAGCGTTCTTGATCTCCGCGGAATGAACACTGAAGCTTTCTTT. Translating gives CSVLDLRGMNTEAFF. The rearrangement uses TRBV29-1 and TRBJ1-1; no definite D call. CDR1 SQVTM and CDR2 ANQGSEA come from the germline V gene. The CDR3 runs to 15 residues. Trimming pared 5 bases from V and 0 bases from J, leaving 16 bases between.

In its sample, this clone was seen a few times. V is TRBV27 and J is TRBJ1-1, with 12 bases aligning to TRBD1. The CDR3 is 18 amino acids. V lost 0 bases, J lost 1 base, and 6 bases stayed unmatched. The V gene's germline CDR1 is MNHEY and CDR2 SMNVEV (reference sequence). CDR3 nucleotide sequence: TGTGCCAGCAGTTTATCCGGGACAGGGGGCCGTCGGAACACTGAAGCTTTCTTT. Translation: CASSLSGTGGRRNTEAFF.

Here the CDR3 DNA reads TGTGCCAGCAGCTTAGAGCGGGATCCAGATACGCAGTATTTT. The encoded protein is CASSLERDPDTQYF. This chain joins TRBV11-2 and TRBJ2-3; D possibly corresponds to TRBD2 (6 bases). This CDR3 is built from 14 residues. V gave up 0 bases and J gave up 4 bases, with 8 bases separating them. The germline CDR1 and CDR2 sequences are SGHAT and FQNNGV.

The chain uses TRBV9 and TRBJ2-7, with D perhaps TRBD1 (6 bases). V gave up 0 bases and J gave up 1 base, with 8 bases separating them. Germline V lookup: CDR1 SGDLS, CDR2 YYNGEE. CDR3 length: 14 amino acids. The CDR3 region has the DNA TGTGCCAGCAGCGTAGGAGGACAGTCCTACGAGCAGTACTTC. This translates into CASSVGGQSYEQYF.

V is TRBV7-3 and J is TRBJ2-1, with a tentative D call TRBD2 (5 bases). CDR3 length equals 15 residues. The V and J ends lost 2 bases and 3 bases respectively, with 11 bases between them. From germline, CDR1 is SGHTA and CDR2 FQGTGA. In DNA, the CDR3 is TGTGCCAGCAGCTTATACGGGATGAACTACAATGAGCAGTTCTTC. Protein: CASSLYGMNYNEQFF.

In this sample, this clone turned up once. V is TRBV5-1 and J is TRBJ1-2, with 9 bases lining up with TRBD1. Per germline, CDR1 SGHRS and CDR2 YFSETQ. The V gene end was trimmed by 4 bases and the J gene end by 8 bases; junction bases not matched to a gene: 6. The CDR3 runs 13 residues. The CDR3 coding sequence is TGCGCCAGCAGCCCCGGGACAGGGCACGGCTACACCTTC. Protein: CASSPGTGHGYTF.

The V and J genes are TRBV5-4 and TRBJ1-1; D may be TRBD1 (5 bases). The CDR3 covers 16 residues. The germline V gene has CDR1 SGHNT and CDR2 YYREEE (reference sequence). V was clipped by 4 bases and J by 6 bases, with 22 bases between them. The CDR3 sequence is CASSLIGGVPSPEAFF. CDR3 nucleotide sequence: TGTGCCAGCAGCCTCATAGGAGGGGTACCCTCCCCTGAAGCTTTCTTT. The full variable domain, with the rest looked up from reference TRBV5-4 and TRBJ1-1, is ETGVTQSPTHLIKTRGQQVTLRCSSQSGHNTVSWYQQALGQGPQFIFQYYREEENGRGNFPPRFSGLQFPNYSSELNVNALELDDSALYLCASSLIGGVPSPEAFFGQGTRLTVV.

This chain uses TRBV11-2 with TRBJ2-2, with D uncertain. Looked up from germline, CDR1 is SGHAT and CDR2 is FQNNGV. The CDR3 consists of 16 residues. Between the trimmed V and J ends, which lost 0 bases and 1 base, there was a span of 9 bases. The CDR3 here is CASSLDARQNTGELFF. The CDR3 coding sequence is TGTGCCAGCAGCTTAGATGCCCGACAGAACACCGGGGAGCTGTTTTTT.

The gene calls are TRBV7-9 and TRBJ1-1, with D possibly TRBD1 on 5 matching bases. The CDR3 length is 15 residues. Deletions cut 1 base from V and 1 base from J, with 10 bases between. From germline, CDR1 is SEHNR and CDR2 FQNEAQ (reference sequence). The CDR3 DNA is TGTGCCAGCAGCTTAGGACTTACAGGGAACACTGAAGCTTTCTTT. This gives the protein CASSLGLTGNTEAFF.

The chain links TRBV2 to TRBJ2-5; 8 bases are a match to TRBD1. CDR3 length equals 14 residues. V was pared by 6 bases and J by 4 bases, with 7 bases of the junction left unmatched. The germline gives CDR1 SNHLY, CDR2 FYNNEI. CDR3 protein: CASRRDRGGETQYF. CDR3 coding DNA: TGTGCCAGCAGACGCGACAGGGGAGGAGAGACCCAGTACTTC.

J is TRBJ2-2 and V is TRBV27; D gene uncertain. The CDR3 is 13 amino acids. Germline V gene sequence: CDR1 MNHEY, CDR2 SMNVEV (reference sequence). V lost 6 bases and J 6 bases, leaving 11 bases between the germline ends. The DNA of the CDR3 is TGTGCCAGCAGACCTGACCCGCCCGGGGAGCTGTTTTTT. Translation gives CASRPDPPGELFF.

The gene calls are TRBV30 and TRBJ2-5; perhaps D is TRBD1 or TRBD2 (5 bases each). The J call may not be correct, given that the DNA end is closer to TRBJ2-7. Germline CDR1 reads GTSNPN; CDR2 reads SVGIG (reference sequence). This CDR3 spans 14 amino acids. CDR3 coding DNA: TGTGCCTGGAGTGTCCAGGGAGCGAACTACGAGCAGTACTTC. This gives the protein CAWSVQGANYEQYF.

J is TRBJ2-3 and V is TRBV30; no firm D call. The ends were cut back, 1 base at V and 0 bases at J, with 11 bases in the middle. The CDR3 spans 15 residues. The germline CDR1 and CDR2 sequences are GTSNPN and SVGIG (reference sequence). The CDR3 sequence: CAWSARVPSTDTQYF. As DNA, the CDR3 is TGTGCCTGGAGTGCACGGGTACCTAGCACAGATACGCAGTATTTT.

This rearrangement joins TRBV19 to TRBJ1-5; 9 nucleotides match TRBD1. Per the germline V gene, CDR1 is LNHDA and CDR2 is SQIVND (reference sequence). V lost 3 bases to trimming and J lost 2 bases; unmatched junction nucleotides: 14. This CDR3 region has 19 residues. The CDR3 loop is CASSISRTGEIRGNQPQHF. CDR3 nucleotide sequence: TGTGCCAGTAGTATCTCCCGGACAGGGGAGATTAGGGGCAATCAGCCCCAGCATTTT. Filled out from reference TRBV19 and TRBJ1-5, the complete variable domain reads DGGITQSPKYLFRKEGQNVTLSCEQNLNHDAMYWYRQDPGQGLRLIYYSQIVNDFQKGDIAEGYSVSREKKESFPLTVTSAQKNPTAFYLCASSISRTGEIRGNQPQHFGDGTRLSIL.

The CDR3 reads CSVDRGENTEAFF. The CDR3, as DNA: TGCAGCGTTGACAGGGGGGAGAACACTGAAGCTTTCTTT. This chain uses TRBV29-1 with TRBJ1-1; 7 bases agree with TRBD1. J lost 1 base, V lost 3 bases, and 2 bases had no gene match. The CDR3 is made up of 13 amino acids. Germline loops: CDR1 SQVTM, CDR2 ANQGSEA. The entire variable domain, with the rest obtained from reference TRBV29-1 and TRBJ1-1, is as follows: SAVISQKPSRDICQRGTSLTIQCQVDSQVTMMFWYRQQPGQSLTLIATANQGSEATYESGFVIDKFPISRPNLTFSTLTVSNMSPEDSSIYLCSVDRGENTEAFFGQGTRLTVV.

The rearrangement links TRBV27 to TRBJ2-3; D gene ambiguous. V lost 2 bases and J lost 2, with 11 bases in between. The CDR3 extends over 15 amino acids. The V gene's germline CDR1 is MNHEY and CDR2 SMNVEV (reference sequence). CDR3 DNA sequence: TGTGCCAGCAGTTTAGTCCGGTCCCTCACAGATACGCAGTATTTT. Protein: CASSLVRSLTDTQYF.

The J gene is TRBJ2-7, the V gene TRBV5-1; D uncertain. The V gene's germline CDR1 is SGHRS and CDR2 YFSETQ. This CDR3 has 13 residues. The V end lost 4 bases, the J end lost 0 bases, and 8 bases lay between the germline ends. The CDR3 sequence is CASSAPPSYEQYF. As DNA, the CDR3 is TGCGCCAGCAGCGCTCCCCCCTCCTACGAGCAGTACTTC.

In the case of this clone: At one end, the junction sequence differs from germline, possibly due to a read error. The chain's CDR3 is CASSLATGENEQFF. CDR3 coding DNA: TGTGCTAGCAGCTTAGCGACAGGGGAAAATGAGCAGTTCTTC. J is TRBJ2-1 and V is TRBV7-7; 8 positions match TRBD1. This CDR3 has 14 amino acids. Per the germline V gene, CDR1 is SSHAT and CDR2 is FNYEAQ (reference sequence).